These 3 T cell receptor beta chains originate from one sample sequenced in a study of blood T cell repertoires in COVID-19. Clones were read by immunoSEQ multiplex PCR, and TCRdb kept only the in-frame ones, dropping some. Of tens of thousands of clones detected, about 70% appear once; the ten largest clones hold around 20%. Sequenced material: peripheral blood. These receptor sequences come from a man aged 45-65 years with active or convalescent COVID-19.

This chain connects TRBV7-9 to TRBJ2-1; 10 bases match TRBD1. The CDR3 length is 17 residues. V shed 7 bases, J shed 0 bases, and the junction held 9 bases outside the gene matches. CDR1 is SEHNR, CDR2 FQNEAQ, per germline (reference sequence). CDR3 residues: CASTRQGALSSYNEQFF. CDR3 in DNA: TGTGCCAGCACCCGACAGGGGGCCTTGAGCTCCTACAATGAGCAGTTCTTC.

The chain joins TRBV29-1 to TRBJ2-7; perhaps TRBD2 as D (5 bases). CDR1 and CDR2 (germline): SQVTM, ANQGSEA. The germline V and J ends were trimmed by 7 bases and 2 bases, with 9 bases remaining between them. The CDR3 consists of 11 residues. CDR3 coding DNA: TGCAGCGCAAGCGGAACCTACGAGCAGTACTTC. It encodes CSASGTYEQYF.

For the CDR3, the DNA is TGTGCCAGCAGCTTAGGCGGGGGCCTCCCCACCTCCTACAATGAGCAGTTCTTC. This gives the protein CASSLGGGLPTSYNEQFF. The rearrangement uses TRBV7-9 and TRBJ2-1; perhaps TRBD2 as D (7 bases). Per germline, CDR1 SEHNR and CDR2 FQNEAQ (reference sequence). There are 18 residues in the CDR3. The V gene lost 1 base and the J gene lost 0 bases, with 16 bases spanning the gap.